The rows below give T cell receptor beta chains drawn from one sample of a study of blood T cell repertoires in COVID-19. Only in-frame clones appear in the TCRdb table, and some are missing; sequencing was by immunoSEQ multiplex PCR. Of roughly 250,000 clones listed, 84% are singletons. The material sequenced was peripheral blood. The receptors were sampled from a human donor in a cohort sampled during active COVID-19. Each CDR3 is given with its conserved first and last residue. A D gene is named only where the DNA matches it firmly. Where a row states a size, it is once, few, many or the class of an expanded clone; other rows omit it.

v_call	j_call	d_call	clone_size	cdr3_nt	cdr3_aa
TRBV7-2	TRBJ2-7	-	-	TGTGCCAGCAGCTTAGGGCGCGGCAGGGCGTCCTACGAGCAGTACTTC	CASSLGRGRASYEQYF
TRBV10-1	TRBJ2-3	TRBD2	-	TGCGCCAGCAGTGACCTAGCGGGGGTAGATACGCAGTATTTT	CASSDLAGVDTQYF
TRBV2	TRBJ2-5	TRBD1	-	TGTGCCAGCAGTGTCCTGCTGGGACAGGGCTTAGGAGAGACCCAGTACTTC	CASSVLLGQGLGETQYF
TRBV7-9	TRBJ2-1	-	-	TGTGCCAGCAACTTCGCTACGGGTTATGAGCAGTTCTTC	CASNFATGYEQFF
TRBV7-2	TRBJ1-1	-	-	TGTGCCAGCAGCTTAGTTGTTCGGGGGAACACTGAAGCTTTCTTT	CASSLVVRGNTEAFF
TRBV5-1	TRBJ2-2	-	-	TGCGCCAGCAGTCGGGAGTGGACCGGGGAGCTGTTTTTT	CASSREWTGELFF
TRBV27	TRBJ2-7	TRBD1	-	TGTGCCAGCAGGAACAGGGGGCGTAACTACGAGCAGTACTTC	CASRNRGRNYEQYF
TRBV28	TRBJ2-1	-	-	TGTGCCAGCCGATTAGCGGTGATCTACAATGAGCAGTTCTTC	CASRLAVIYNEQFF
TRBV19	TRBJ2-6	TRBD1	few	TGTGCCAGTAGTATAGAACAGGGGGTTGCTGGGGCCAACGTCCTGACTTTC	CASSIEQGVAGANVLTF
TRBV6-2/TRBV6-3	TRBJ1-2	-	-	TGTGCCAGCAGTTACGGGCAGGTCGCCTATGGCTACACCTTC	CASSYGQVAYGYTF
TRBV7-9	TRBJ1-1	-	-	TGTGCCAGCAGCTTAGTGGGCAGGGAGAACACTGAAGCTTTCTTT	CASSLVGRENTEAFF
TRBV27	TRBJ1-1	-	-	TGTGCCAGCATCCTTCGAGGAAACACTGAAGCTTTCTTT	CASILRGNTEAFF
TRBV7-3	TRBJ2-5	-	-	TGTGCCAGCAGCCGCGGCTACCGACCTGAAGAGACCCAGTACTTC	CASSRGYRPEETQYF
TRBV6-5	TRBJ2-7	-	-	TGTGCCAGCAGCCACCGACTCGCCGTTTACGAGCAGTACTTC	CASSHRLAVYEQYF
TRBV5-1	TRBJ1-1	-	-	TGCGCCAGCTGGACAGACCAAGCTTTCTTT	CASWTDQAFF
TRBV2	TRBJ2-5	TRBD2	-	TGTGCCAGCAGTGAACTTTCGGGACTAGGGATCGGAGAGACCCAGTACTTC	CASSELSGLGIGETQYF
TRBV4-2	TRBJ2-5	TRBD2	-	TGTGCCAGCAGCCAAGAGGCTAGCGGGGGACTTGGTTCGAGAGAGACCCAGTACTTC	CASSQEASGGLGSRETQYF
TRBV19	TRBJ2-7	-	-	TGTGCCAGTAGTATAGGCGTCGACTACGAGCAGTACTTC	CASSIGVDYEQYF
TRBV7-8	TRBJ2-7	TRBD2	once	TGTGCCAGCAGCGTAACTAGCGGGGGCTACGAGCAGTACTTC	CASSVTSGGYEQYF
TRBV27	TRBJ2-7	TRBD2	-	TGTGCCAGCAGTCCCCTGACTAGCGGGGCCTCCTACGAGCAGTACTTC	CASSPLTSGASYEQYF
TRBV5-1	TRBJ1-1	TRBD1	-	TGCGCCAGCAGCGACGGACAGGGAGGTATGAACACTGAAGCTTTCTTT	CASSDGQGGMNTEAFF
TRBV7-2	TRBJ2-7	-	-	TGTGCCAGCAGCCCGACGGAGGTTACAATGAGCGAGCAGTACTTC	CASSPTEVTMSEQYF
TRBV28	TRBJ2-7	TRBD2	-	TGTGCCAGCAGTCCCGGGACTAGCGGTGGGTTCTACGAGCAGTACTTC	CASSPGTSGGFYEQYF
TRBV11-2	TRBJ1-1	TRBD1	once	TGTGCCAGCAGCAAGCACGGGACAGGGGTGAACACTGAAGCTTTCTTT	CASSKHGTGVNTEAFF
TRBV5-1	TRBJ2-7	TRBD1	once	TGCGCCAGCAGCTTGGCCCACGGGACAGGAACCTACGAGCAGTACTTC	CASSLAHGTGTYEQYF
TRBV10-3	TRBJ1-1	-	-	TGTGCCATCAGTGAGTCGATGGGGAGAATGAACACTGAAGCTTTCTTT	CAISESMGRMNTEAFF
TRBV5-4	TRBJ2-7	-	-	TGTGCCAGCAGCTCACAGGGAGGGTACGAGCAGTACTTC	CASSSQGGYEQYF
TRBV6-6	TRBJ1-2	-	few	TGTGCCAGTGCCGAGAGGGGGTCGAACTATGGCTACACCTTC	CASAERGSNYGYTF
TRBV12-3/TRBV12-4	TRBJ2-1	-	-	TGTGCCAGCAGCCCTCTAGCAGGAACGAAGCAGTTCTTC	CASSPLAGTKQFF
TRBV4-2	TRBJ2-1	TRBD2	-	TGTGCCAGCAGCCCCCAACTAGCGGGGGGTAATGAGCAGTTCTTC	CASSPQLAGGNEQFF
TRBV2	TRBJ1-2	-	-	TGTGCCAGCAGCCCCCGGGGGGCGATGATCTATGGCTACACCTTC	CASSPRGAMIYGYTF
TRBV11-3	TRBJ2-3	-	-	TGTGCCAGCAGCCCCGATGGGGGGGCCGTCACAGATACGCAGTATTTT	CASSPDGGAVTDTQYF
TRBV6-2/TRBV6-3	TRBJ2-1	TRBD2	-	TGTGCCAGCAGTCCCGGGGGGAGCTACTCCTACAATGAGCAGTTCTTC	CASSPGGSYSYNEQFF
TRBV6-2/TRBV6-3	TRBJ1-2	TRBD1	-	TGTGCCAGCAGTCGCCCCGGACAGGGGATAGTGCATGGCTACACCTTC	CASSRPGQGIVHGYTF
TRBV27	TRBJ2-4	TRBD1	few	TGTGCCAGCAGTTCCCCCGGTACAGGGGGCTTGTTCATTCAGTACTTC	CASSSPGTGGLFIQYF
TRBV27	TRBJ2-2	-	-	TGTGCCAGCAGTGAGATCAACACCGGGGAGCTGTTTTTT	CASSEINTGELFF
TRBV9	TRBJ2-5	TRBD2	-	TGTGCCAGCAGCGTAGTGGCTAGCGGGAGAGAGACCCAGTACTTC	CASSVVASGRETQYF
TRBV6-5	TRBJ1-2	-	-	TGTGCCAGCAGTTACTCCCCTGACAGTAGCTATGGCTACACCTTC	CASSYSPDSSYGYTF
TRBV9	TRBJ2-2	TRBD2	few	TGTGCCAGCAGCGTCCGGACCGGGACTAGCCCCGGGGAGCTGTTTTTT	CASSVRTGTSPGELFF
TRBV28	TRBJ1-3	-	many	TGTGCCAGCAGGGGGGGAGGGACTGGAAACACCATATATTTT	CASRGGGTGNTIYF
TRBV27	TRBJ1-4	-	-	TGTGCCAGCAGTTTATGGGGGGGTAGGGAAAAACTGTTTTTT	CASSLWGGREKLFF
TRBV9	TRBJ2-1	-	-	TGTGCCAGCAGCGTAGGACTCTCCTACAATGAGCAGTTCTTC	CASSVGLSYNEQFF
TRBV19	TRBJ2-4	TRBD2	-	TGTGCCAGTAGTATGATAACCGGGACTAGCGGGAGTGGTGGGTCCAAAAACATTCAGTACTTC	CASSMITGTSGSGGSKNIQYF
TRBV4-1	TRBJ1-1	TRBD1	-	TGCGCCAGCAGCCAAGGACAGGGGGCGCGGGGCACTGAAGCTTTCTTT	CASSQGQGARGTEAFF
TRBV7-7	TRBJ2-5	-	-	TGTGCTAGCAGCCAGACTAGTCACTACCAAGAGACCCAGTACTTC	CASSQTSHYQETQYF